What follows are 30 T cell receptor beta chains derived from one specimen sequenced in a study of blood T cell repertoires in COVID-19. Profiling relied on immunoSEQ multiplex PCR, and the TCRdb table lists in-frame clones only, not all of them. The sample contains 300,000 or so clones, approximately 86% of which appear only once. The specimen sequenced was PBMCs or T cells enriched from blood (not recorded which). These receptors all come from a woman aged 35 to 49 with acute COVID-19.

This chain uses TRBV3-1 (or the pseudogene TRBV3-2) with TRBJ2-1; 8 bases align to TRBD1. The CDR3 loop spans 15 amino acids. CDR1 LGHDT and CDR2 YNNKEL come from the germline V gene (reference sequence). V was pared by 8 bases and J by 6 bases, with 12 bases of the junction left unmatched. CDR3 in amino acids: CASSRDQGATNEQFF. The CDR3 region has the DNA TGTGCCAGCTCAAGAGATCAGGGGGCCACCAATGAGCAGTTCTTC.

This chain connects TRBV18 to TRBJ2-1; 10 positions match TRBD2. CDR3 length equals 15 residues. The junction had 6 bases not matched to a gene; V was cut back by 5 bases and J by 5 bases. The germline CDR1 and CDR2 sequences are KGHSH and LQKENI. CDR3 coding DNA: TGTGCCAGCTCATCATTAGCGGGAGGTCACAATGAGCAGTTCTTC. It yields the protein CASSSLAGGHNEQFF.

The chain has TRBV3-1 (or the pseudogene TRBV3-2) and TRBJ1-2; 12 bases are shared with TRBD1. The CDR3 spans 15 residues. J gave up 8 bases and V 5 bases, and 9 bases lay outside the gene matches. The V gene's germline CDR1 is LGHDT and CDR2 YNNKEL (reference sequence). DNA of the CDR3: TGTGCCAGCAGCAACAGGGGACAGGGGGCTTCCGGCTACACCTTC. Translation: CASSNRGQGASGYTF.

The chain links TRBV5-1 to TRBJ2-7; 12 bases align to TRBD2. The CDR3 has 17 residues. Trimming removed 5 bases from V and 2 bases from J; junction bases left unmatched: 11. Germline values: CDR1 SGHRS, CDR2 YFSETQ. The CDR3 DNA follows: TGCGCCAGCAGTCGGCTAGCGGGAGGGGGAGTTCCCTACGAGCAGTACTTC. It is translated as CASSRLAGGGVPYEQYF.

The V gene is TRBV6-2 or TRBV6-3, the J gene TRBJ1-2; weak D call: TRBD1 (6 bases). This CDR3 comprises 13 residues. The germline V gene encodes CDR1 MNHEY and CDR2 SVGEGT. V lost 2 bases and J lost 4, with 8 bases in between. CDR3 in amino acids: CASSYGQPYGYTF. The CDR3, as DNA: TGTGCCAGCAGTTACGGACAGCCCTATGGCTACACCTTC.

This chain links TRBV28 with TRBJ2-5; TRBD1 agrees at 10 bases. J gave up 4 bases and V 5 bases, and 4 bases lay outside the gene matches. The CDR3 contains 14 residues. From germline, CDR1 is MDHEN and CDR2 SYDVKM. The CDR3 loop is CASSLRQGAETQYF. CDR3 sequence (DNA): TGTGCCAGCAGTCTACGACAGGGGGCAGAGACCCAGTACTTC.

In DNA, the CDR3 is TGTGCCAGCACAGGGACAGGGAGAACTGAAGCTTTCTTT. Protein product: CASTGTGRTEAFF. The chain combines TRBV7-9 with TRBJ1-1; 9 positions match TRBD1. V gave up 7 bases and J gave up 5 bases; unmatched junction bases: 5. This CDR3 is built from 13 residues. CDR1 and CDR2 from the germline V gene are SEHNR and FQNEAQ (reference sequence).

This chain links TRBV11-2 with TRBJ1-1; D possibly corresponds to TRBD1 (5 bases). The V gene's germline CDR1 is SGHAT and CDR2 FQNNGV. The CDR3 extends over 17 amino acids. Trimming removed 0 bases from V and 1 base from J, with 15 bases in between. CDR3 sequence (DNA): TGTGCCAGCAGCTTAGATCAGGCAGGGCTAAAGAACACTGAAGCTTTCTTT. Residues: CASSLDQAGLKNTEAFF. The variable domain in full, with the rest retrieved from reference TRBV11-2 and TRBJ1-1, is EAGVAQSPRYKIIEKRQSVAFWCNPISGHATLYWYQQILGQGPKLLIQFQNNGVVDDSQLPKDRFSAERLKGVDSTLKIQPAKLEDSAVYLCASSLDQAGLKNTEAFFGQGTRLTVV.

Only one count was recorded for this clone. The J gene is TRBJ1-3, the V gene TRBV11-3; D unclear. Germline V gene sequence: CDR1 SGHNT, CDR2 YENEEA. V shed 2 bases and J shed 0 bases, with 17 bases lying between them. This CDR3 has 18 residues. The CDR3 reads CASSLKPQKQSSGNTIYF. In nucleotides, the CDR3 is TGTGCCAGCAGCTTAAAACCCCAGAAACAAAGCTCTGGAAACACCATATATTTT.

V usage is TRBV24-1 and J usage is TRBJ2-1; 9 bases agree with TRBD1. Trimming at V came to 4 bases and at J to 7 bases, leaving 4 bases not matched to a gene. This CDR3 region has 14 residues. CDR1 and CDR2 (germline): KGHDR, SFDVKD. CDR3 DNA sequence: TGTGCCACCAGTGACCCGACAGGGGGAAATGAGCAGTTCTTC. This codes for CATSDPTGGNEQFF.

The J gene is TRBJ2-3, the V gene TRBV7-9, with D perhaps matching TRBD2 (7 bases). The length of the CDR3 is 13 residues. V was pared by 1 base and J by 11 bases, with 13 bases between. In germline, CDR1 is SEHNR, CDR2 FQNEAQ (reference sequence). The CDR3 region has the DNA TGTGCCAGCAGCTTAGAAGGGGGGGTGCTGCAGTATTTT. It is translated as CASSLEGGVLQYF.

The chain uses TRBV5-1 and TRBJ1-4, with D tentatively TRBD1 (5 bases). CDR1 is SGHRS, CDR2 YFSETQ, per germline. The CDR3 is 15 amino acids. Trimming pared 0 bases from V and 6 bases from J, leaving 12 bases between. The CDR3 region is CASSLVPGQDEKLFF. CDR3 coding DNA: TGCGCCAGCAGCTTGGTCCCCGGACAAGATGAAAAACTGTTTTTT. The whole variable domain, filled in from reference TRBV5-1 and TRBJ1-4, reads KAGVTQTPRYLIKTRGQQVTLSCSPISGHRSVSWYQQTPGQGLQFLFEYFSETQRNKGNFPGRFSGRQFSNSRSEMNVSTLELGDSALYLCASSLVPGQDEKLFFGSGTQLSVL.

This chain connects TRBV4-3 to TRBJ1-3; D unresolved. Germline CDR1 LGHNA, CDR2 YSLEER. V lost 0 bases to trimming and J lost 4 bases, with 19 bases between them. CDR3 size: 18 residues. CDR3 protein: CASSQEFGSSSKGNTIYF. In DNA, the CDR3 is TGCGCCAGCAGCCAAGAATTCGGGAGCTCCTCAAAAGGAAACACCATATATTTT.

The chain employs TRBV15 and TRBJ2-5; TRBD2 is a possible D gene (6 bases). This CDR3 region has 13 residues. Between the trimmed V and J ends, which lost 3 bases and 5 bases, there was a span of 10 bases. CDR1 and CDR2 from the germline V gene are LNHNV and YYDKDF (reference sequence). The CDR3 region has the DNA TGTGCCACCAGCAGTACGAGCGGGGAGACCCAGTACTTC. Encoded protein: CATSSTSGETQYF.

The chain employs TRBV28 and TRBJ1-2; no clear D gene. Looked up from germline, CDR1 is MDHEN and CDR2 is SYDVKM. The CDR3 totals 13 residues. Trimming removed 5 bases at V and 3 bases at J, with 10 bases between. CDR3 protein: CASSPGIDYGYTF. CDR3 bases: TGTGCCAGCAGTCCCGGGATCGACTATGGCTACACCTTC.

The gene calls are TRBV5-1 and TRBJ1-1; D may be TRBD1 (5 bases). Germline V gene lookup returns CDR1 SGHRS and CDR2 YFSETQ. Deletions cut 0 bases from V and 1 base from J, with 7 bases between. The CDR3 consists of 14 residues. The DNA for the CDR3 is TGCGCCAGCAGCTTGGTAGGGGCGAACACTGAAGCTTTCTTT. It translates to CASSLVGANTEAFF.

The V call is TRBV27, the J call TRBJ2-4, with TRBD1 identical over 9 bases. This CDR3 is 16 amino acids long. CDR1 and CDR2 (germline): MNHEY, SMNVEV (reference sequence). J was trimmed by 2 bases and V by 5 bases; bases with no gene match: 7. The CDR3 sequence is CASSPTDRGTKNIQYF. Here the CDR3 DNA reads TGTGCCAGCAGTCCCACGGACAGGGGTACCAAAAACATTCAGTACTTC.

The chain uses TRBV6-5 and TRBJ2-7; D unresolved. The ends were cut back, 2 bases at V and 4 bases at J, with 9 bases in the middle. This CDR3 comprises 13 residues. The germline gives CDR1 MNHEY, CDR2 SVGAGI. This CDR3 is CASSYGERYEQYF. In DNA form, the CDR3 reads TGTGCCAGCAGTTACGGAGAGAGATACGAGCAGTACTTC.

This clone has just one count. The rearrangement links TRBV7-2 to TRBJ2-1; D may be TRBD1 (5 bases). V was pared by 5 bases and J by 12 bases, with 20 bases between. CDR3 length: 14 amino acids. CDR1 and CDR2 from the germline V gene are SGHTA and FQGNSA. CDR3 bases: TGTGCCAGCAGCCCCATAAGTGCTTGGGGCGGGCAGTTCTTC. Translated, it gives CASSPISAWGGQFF.

The rearrangement uses TRBV11-2 and TRBJ2-3; tentatively, D is TRBD2 (5 bases). V dropped 2 bases and J dropped 0 bases, with 18 bases sitting between them. This CDR3 comprises 18 residues. Germline lookup yields CDR1 SGHAT and CDR2 FQNNGV. For the CDR3, the DNA is TGTGCCAGCAGCTTATCCCTACTAGGAGCGGCTAGCACAGATACGCAGTATTTT. This translates into CASSLSLLGAASTDTQYF.

This rearrangement joins TRBV6-5 to TRBJ2-7; 8 bases map to TRBD1. Germline V gene lookup returns CDR1 MNHEY and CDR2 SVGAGI. This CDR3 has 15 residues. J was trimmed by 3 bases and V by 2 bases; bases with no gene match: 6. The CDR3 spells CASSYRRDRLYEQYF. CDR3 in DNA: TGTGCCAGCAGTTACCGCCGGGACAGGCTCTACGAGCAGTACTTC.

The chain joins TRBV5-4 to TRBJ2-7; the match to TRBD1 covers 8 bases. The germline gives CDR1 SGHNT, CDR2 YYREEE (reference sequence). This CDR3 spans 14 amino acids. J lost 7 bases, V lost 3 bases, and 9 bases had no gene match. Here the CDR3 DNA reads TGTGCCAGCAGCTACCAGCAGGGGGCGCGAGAGCAGTACTTC. Translating gives CASSYQQGAREQYF. The full variable domain, its missing parts supplied by reference TRBV5-4 and TRBJ2-7, is ETGVTQSPTHLIKTRGQQVTLRCSSQSGHNTVSWYQQALGQGPQFIFQYYREEENGRGNFPPRFSGLQFPNYSSELNVNALELDDSALYLCASSYQQGAREQYFGPGTRLTVT.

This chain connects TRBV2 to TRBJ2-5; 8 nucleotides match TRBD1. The CDR3 is 15 amino acids. V shed 1 base, J shed 2 bases, and the junction held 3 bases outside the gene matches. Germline CDR1 is SNHLY and CDR2 is FYNNEI. The CDR3 is CASSEGTGWQETQYF. Here the CDR3 DNA reads TGTGCCAGCAGTGAAGGGACAGGGTGGCAAGAGACCCAGTACTTC. Full variable domain (rest looked up from reference TRBV2 and TRBJ2-5): EPEVTQTPSHQVTQMGQEVILRCVPISNHLYFYWYRQILGQKVEFLVSFYNNEISEKSEIFDDQFSVERPDGSNFTLKIRSTKLEDSAMYFCASSEGTGWQETQYFGPGTRLLVL.

The chain employs TRBV12-5 and TRBJ1-1, with 7 bases aligning to TRBD1. Germline assignment: CDR1 LGHNT and CDR2 FRNRAP. This CDR3 region has 17 residues. V shed 1 base, J shed 1 base, and the junction held 9 bases outside the gene matches. CDR3 DNA sequence: TGTGCTAGTGGTTTGGACCCCCCCGGGACAGCGAACACTGAAGCTTTCTTT. Protein product: CASGLDPPGTANTEAFF.

The chain joins TRBV29-1 to TRBJ1-2; no clear D gene. Germline CDR1 is SQVTM and CDR2 is ANQGSEA. With 0 bases removed from V and 4 bases from J, the gap between germline ends came to 6 bases. This CDR3 spans 12 amino acids. The CDR3 loop reads CSVEDLRYGYTF. The CDR3, as DNA: TGCAGCGTTGAAGATCTCCGCTATGGCTACACCTTC.

J is TRBJ1-2 and V is TRBV29-1; 9 bases are a match to TRBD1. This CDR3 comprises 12 residues. Germline assignment: CDR1 SQVTM and CDR2 ANQGSEA. The trim removed 8 bases at V and 4 bases at J, leaving 5 bases unmatched. CDR3 region: CSTGGQGYGYTF. The CDR3 bases are TGCAGCACCGGGGGACAGGGCTATGGCTACACCTTC.

The genes are TRBV20-1 and TRBJ2-1, with TRBD1 matching over 7 bases. Trimming removed 8 bases from V and 7 bases from J; junction bases left unmatched: 2. The CDR3 sequence is 10 residues long. Germline assignment: CDR1 DFQATT and CDR2 SNEGSKA (reference sequence). CDR3: CSPRGNEQFF. The DNA of the CDR3 is TGCAGTCCCAGGGGGAATGAGCAGTTCTTC.

The chain combines TRBV19 with TRBJ2-5, with TRBD1 matching over 7 bases. CDR3 length: 14 residues. Losses at the gene ends were 1 base for V and 3 bases for J; bases not matched to a gene: 2. Germline V gene data show CDR1 as LNHDA and CDR2 as SQIVND (reference sequence). In DNA, the CDR3 is TGTGCCAGTAGTATAGGAGGGACAGAAGAGACCCAGTACTTC. Translating it yields CASSIGGTEETQYF.

The chain is built from TRBV5-4 and TRBJ2-1, with TRBD2 matching over 7 bases. The CDR3 covers 15 residues. With V trimmed by 6 bases and J by 4 bases, 10 bases remained unmatched. Germline CDR1 SGHNT, CDR2 YYREEE (reference sequence). The CDR3 coding sequence is TGTGCCAGCAACCTGGGGGGGGTGCGTTACAATGAGCAGTTCTTC. It codes for CASNLGGVRYNEQFF.

The genes are TRBV7-2 and TRBJ1-2; D not resolved. This CDR3 has 12 amino acids. CDR1 and CDR2 from the germline V gene are SGHTA and FQGNSA. V was pared by 3 bases and J by 6 bases, with 8 bases between. The CDR3 DNA reads TGTGCCAGCAGCTTCGGAGAGCATGGCTACACCTTC. Amino acids: CASSFGEHGYTF. Full variable domain (rest looked up from reference TRBV7-2 and TRBJ1-2): GAGVSQSPSNKVTEKGKDVELRCDPISGHTALYWYRQSLGQGLEFLIYFQGNSAPDKSGLPSDRFSAERTGGSVSTLTIQRTQQEDSAVYLCASSFGEHGYTFGSGTRLTVV.